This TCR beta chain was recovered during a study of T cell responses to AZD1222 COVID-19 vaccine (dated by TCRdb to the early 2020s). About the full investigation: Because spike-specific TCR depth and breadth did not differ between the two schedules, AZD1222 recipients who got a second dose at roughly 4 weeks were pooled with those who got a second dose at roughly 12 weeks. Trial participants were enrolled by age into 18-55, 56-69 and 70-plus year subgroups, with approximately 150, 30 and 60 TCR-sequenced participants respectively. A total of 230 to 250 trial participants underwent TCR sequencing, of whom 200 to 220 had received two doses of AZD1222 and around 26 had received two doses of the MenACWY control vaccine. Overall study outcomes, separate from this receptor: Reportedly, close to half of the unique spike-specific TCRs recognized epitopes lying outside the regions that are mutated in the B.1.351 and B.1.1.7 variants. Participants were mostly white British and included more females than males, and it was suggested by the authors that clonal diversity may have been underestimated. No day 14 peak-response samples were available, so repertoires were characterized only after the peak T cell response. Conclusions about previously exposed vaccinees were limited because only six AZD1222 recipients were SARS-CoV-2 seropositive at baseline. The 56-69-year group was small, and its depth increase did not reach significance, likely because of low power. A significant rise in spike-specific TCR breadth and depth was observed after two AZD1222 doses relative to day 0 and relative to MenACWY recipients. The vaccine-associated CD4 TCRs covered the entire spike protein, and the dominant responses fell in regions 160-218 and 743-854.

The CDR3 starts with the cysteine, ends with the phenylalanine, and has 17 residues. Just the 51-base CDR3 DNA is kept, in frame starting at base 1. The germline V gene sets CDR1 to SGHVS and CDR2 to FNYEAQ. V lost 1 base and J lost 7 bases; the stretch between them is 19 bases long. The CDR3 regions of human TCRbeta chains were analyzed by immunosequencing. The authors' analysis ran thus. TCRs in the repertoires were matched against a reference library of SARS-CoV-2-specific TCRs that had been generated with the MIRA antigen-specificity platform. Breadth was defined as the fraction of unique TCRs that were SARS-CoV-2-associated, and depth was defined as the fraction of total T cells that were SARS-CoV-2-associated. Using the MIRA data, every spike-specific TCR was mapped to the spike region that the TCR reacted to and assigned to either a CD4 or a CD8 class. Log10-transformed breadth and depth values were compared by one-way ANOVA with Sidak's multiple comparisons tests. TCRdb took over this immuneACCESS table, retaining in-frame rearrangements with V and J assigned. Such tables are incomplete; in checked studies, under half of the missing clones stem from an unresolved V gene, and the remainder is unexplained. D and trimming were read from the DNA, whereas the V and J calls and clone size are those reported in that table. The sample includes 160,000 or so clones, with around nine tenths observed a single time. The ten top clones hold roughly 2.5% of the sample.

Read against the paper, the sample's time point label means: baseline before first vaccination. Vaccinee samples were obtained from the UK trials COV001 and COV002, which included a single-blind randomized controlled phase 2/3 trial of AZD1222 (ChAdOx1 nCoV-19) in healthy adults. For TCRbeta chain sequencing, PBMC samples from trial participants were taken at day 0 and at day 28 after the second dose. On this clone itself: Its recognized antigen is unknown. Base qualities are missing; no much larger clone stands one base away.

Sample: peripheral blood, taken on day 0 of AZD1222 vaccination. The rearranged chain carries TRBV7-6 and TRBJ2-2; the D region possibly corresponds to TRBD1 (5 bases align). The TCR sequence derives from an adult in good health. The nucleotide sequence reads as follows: TGTGCCAGCAGCTTAGGTTCGGTCGACAGCACGATCGGGGAGCTGTTTTTT. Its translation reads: CASSLGSVDSTIGELFF.